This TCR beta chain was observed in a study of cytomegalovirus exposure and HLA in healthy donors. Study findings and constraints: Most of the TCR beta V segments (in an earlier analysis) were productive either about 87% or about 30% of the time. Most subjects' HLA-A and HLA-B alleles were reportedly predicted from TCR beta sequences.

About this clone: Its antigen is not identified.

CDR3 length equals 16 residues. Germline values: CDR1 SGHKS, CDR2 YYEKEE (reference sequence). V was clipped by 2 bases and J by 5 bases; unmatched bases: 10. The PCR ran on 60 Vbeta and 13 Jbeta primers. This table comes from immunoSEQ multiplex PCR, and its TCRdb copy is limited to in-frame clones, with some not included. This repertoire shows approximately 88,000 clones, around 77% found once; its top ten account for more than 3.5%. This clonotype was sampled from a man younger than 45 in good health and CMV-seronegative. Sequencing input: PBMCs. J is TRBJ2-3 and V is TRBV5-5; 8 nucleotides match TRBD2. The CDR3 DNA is TGTGCCAGCAGCTTAGGACCAGCGGGGGATTTAGATACGCAGTATTTT. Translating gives CASSLGPAGDLDTQYF.